This note documents a single T cell receptor beta chain sequence. What it binds is unknown. Treg sorting used a CD4+CD25+CD127-/low gate. The CDR3 length is 14 residues. Germline lookup yields CDR1 SGHVS and CDR2 FNYEAQ. J was trimmed by 6 bases and V by 5 bases; bases with no gene match: 9. Study conclusions and caveats: The TCR gene usage of tumor memory CD4+ T cells clustered together with blood and lymph node memory CD4+ cells and with lymph node naive CD4+ cells.

From the 5' RACE reads, TCRdb called clonotypes with MiXCR, one entry per CDR3 protein. The sample records tens of thousands of distinct CDR3 sequences, approximately 26% being singletons. This sequence joins TRBV7-6 and TRBJ2-5, with 7 positions matching TRBD2. Sequences were obtained from tumor-infiltrating Tregs sorted from the breast tumor. The receptor was isolated from a female donor with breast cancer. The chain's CDR3 is CASSPGGGGKTQYF. The CDR3 DNA follows: TGTGCCAGCAGCCCGGGTGGGGGGGGGAAGACCCAGTACTTC.